This TCR beta chain was sequenced for a study of T cell changes during pregnancy in multiple sclerosis. The CDR3 has 14 residues. V was trimmed by 0 bases and J by 3 bases, leaving 6 bases between them. The germline CDR1 and CDR2 sequences are SEHNR and FQNEAQ (reference sequence). The data were produced by immunoSEQ multiplex PCR, yet TCRdb's version contains in-frame clones alone and is incomplete. This table has roughly 90,000 clones, approximately 89% appearing once. Sequenced here: peripheral blood, sampled before pregnancy. The J gene is TRBJ2-1, the V gene TRBV7-9; a possible D gene is TRBD2 (6 bases). The sequence came from a female donor with multiple sclerosis, enrolled in a pregnancy study. The CDR3: CASSLAGGYNEQFF. CDR3 DNA: TGTGCCAGCAGCTTAGCGGGAGGCTACAATGAGCAGTTCTTC.